Listed here are 16 T cell receptor beta chains from one sample, sequenced in a study of neurological immune-mediated disorders. MiXCR, applied by TCRdb to the 5' RACE reads, yields one record per CDR3 protein. Of 74,000 or so distinct CDR3 sequences listed, 9.4% are singletons. Sequenced: PBMCs. Receptors were obtained from a man between 50 and 59 years old in good health.

This clonotype showed up many times. The chain links TRBV28 to TRBJ1-5, with a tentative D call TRBD1 (6 bases). Germline CDR1 is MDHEN and CDR2 is SYDVKM. This CDR3 comprises 12 residues. With 8 bases removed from V and 7 bases from J, the gap between germline ends came to 12 bases. This CDR3 reads CASENRVQPQHF. Here the CDR3 DNA reads TGTGCCAGCGAAAACAGGGTACAGCCCCAGCATTTT.

This clonotype was recorded at least ten times. The chain carries TRBV28 and TRBJ2-7; D is unclear. Trimming stripped 2 bases from V and 0 bases from J, with 11 bases between. CDR1 MDHEN and CDR2 SYDVKM come from the germline V gene. CDR3 length: 15 residues. In DNA, the CDR3 is TGTGCCAGCAGTTTAGAACGACCAAGCTCCTACGAGCAGTACTTC. Translating gives CASSLERPSSYEQYF. Drawing the rest from reference TRBV28 and TRBJ2-7, the complete variable domain is DVKVTQSSRYLVKRTGEKVFLECVQDMDHENMFWYRQDPGLGLRLIYFSYDVKMKEKGDIPEGYSVSREKKERFSLILESASTNQTSMYLCASSLERPSSYEQYFGPGTRLTVT.

This clonotype was found many times. The V and J genes are TRBV12-3 or TRBV12-4 and TRBJ2-7, with 12 bases that match TRBD2. Germline trimming cut 5 bases from V and 2 bases from J; bases unmatched to any gene: 16. The CDR3 runs 19 residues. The CDR3 sequence is CASSPGSGLAGGFTYEQYF. The CDR3 DNA sequence: TGTGCCAGCAGTCCGGGTTCCGGGCTAGCGGGGGGGTTCACCTACGAGCAGTACTTC.

Points on this clonotype: A much larger clone differs by one base, so this may be a read error. This chain links TRBV25-1 with TRBJ2-7; unclear D gene. The CDR3 contains 13 residues. The germline V gene encodes CDR1 MGHDK and CDR2 SYGVNS. CDR3 nucleotides: TGTACCAGCAGTGAATTTAGTCACGACGAGCAGTACTTC. The encoded protein is CTSSEFSHDEQYF.

Note on this clonotype: This clone may be a read error of a much larger clone one base away. The chain uses TRBV9 and TRBJ2-7; D perhaps matches TRBD2 (5 bases). The CDR3 runs to 14 residues. Germline V gene data show CDR1 as SGDLS and CDR2 as YYNGEE. The V end was cut by 0 bases, the J end by 3 bases, with 10 bases between. In DNA, the CDR3 is TGTGCCAGCAGCGTAGCTATCGGGGACTACGAGCAGTACTTC. It is translated as CASSVAIGDYEQYF.

The sample holds many counts of this clonotype. The gene calls are TRBV20-1 and TRBJ2-5; 13 bases line up with TRBD2. CDR1 and CDR2 from the germline V gene are DFQATT and SNEGSKA (reference sequence). V shed 6 bases, J shed 2 bases, and the junction held 9 bases outside the gene matches. The CDR3 spans 16 residues. The CDR3 reads CSAIPRLAGGQETQYF. The CDR3 nucleotides are TGCAGTGCCATCCCCCGACTAGCGGGGGGACAAGAGACCCAGTACTTC.

Many counts were recorded for this clonotype. The V gene is TRBV10-3, the J gene TRBJ2-4; 8 bases are a match to TRBD1. This CDR3 is built from 14 residues. Unmatched junction bases numbered 8, after V lost 10 bases and J lost 3 bases. Germline V lookup: CDR1 ENHRY, CDR2 SYGVKD. CDR3 in DNA: TGTGCCACCGCGCCGACAGGGGACAAAAACATTCAGTACTTC. Amino acids: CATAPTGDKNIQYF.

This clonotype appeared many times. The V gene is TRBV2, the J gene TRBJ2-7, with D tentatively TRBD2 (5 bases). The CDR3 loop spans 15 amino acids. CDR1 is SNHLY, CDR2 FYNNEI, per germline. Trimming shortened V by 7 bases and J by 3 bases, and 19 bases separated the two germline ends. This CDR3 is CASKSSGERFYEQYF. CDR3 sequence (DNA): TGTGCCAGCAAATCAAGCGGAGAAAGGTTCTACGAGCAGTACTTC.

This clonotype was detected many times. V gene TRBV28 combines with J gene TRBJ2-6, with D perhaps matching TRBD1 (6 bases). The V and J ends lost 5 bases and 0 bases respectively, with 14 bases between them. Per germline, CDR1 MDHEN and CDR2 SYDVKM. The CDR3 loop spans 17 amino acids. The CDR3 region has the DNA TGTGCCAGCAGTGCGTGGGGGCTCTCCTCTGGGGCCAACGTCCTGACTTTC. Its translation: CASSAWGLSSGANVLTF.

This clonotype was seen repeatedly, ten times or more. The chain combines TRBV12-3 or TRBV12-4 with TRBJ1-1; D possibly corresponds to TRBD1 (5 bases). This CDR3 has 15 amino acids. V was pared by 7 bases and J by 0 bases, with 15 bases between. In nucleotides, the CDR3 is TGTGCCAGCATCACATTTGGGGGGGTGAACACTGAAGCTTTCTTT. Residues: CASITFGGVNTEAFF.

This clonotype showed up many times. J is TRBJ2-7 and V is TRBV4-1, with 9 positions matching TRBD1. J was trimmed by 2 bases and V by 1 base; bases with no gene match: 3. Per germline, CDR1 MGHRA and CDR2 YSYEKL. The CDR3 has 15 amino acids. CDR3 DNA sequence: TGCGCCAGCAGCCAAGGACAGGGGGGAACCTACGAGCAGTACTTC. Amino acids: CASSQGQGGTYEQYF.

This clonotype was seen a few times. The genes are TRBV6-5 and TRBJ2-6; 8 nucleotides line up with TRBD1. Germline loops: CDR1 MNHEY, CDR2 SVGAGI. The ends lost 5 bases at V and 2 bases at J; junction bases unmatched: 5. The CDR3 contains 16 residues. Here the CDR3 DNA reads TGTGCCAGCAGTGGACAGGGACGGGCTGGGGCCAACGTCCTGACTTTC. This gives the protein CASSGQGRAGANVLTF.

Ten or more counts support this clonotype. V usage is TRBV7-2 and J usage is TRBJ1-4; D is possibly TRBD1 (5 bases). Germline loops: CDR1 SGHTA, CDR2 FQGNSA. Between the trimmed V and J ends, which lost 1 base and 5 bases, there was a span of 11 bases. This CDR3 spans 15 amino acids. The CDR3, as DNA: TGTGCCAGCAGCTTAGGTCAGGGAAAAAATGAAAAACTGTTTTTT. Encoded protein: CASSLGQGKNEKLFF.

This clonotype was observed many times. The rearrangement uses TRBV20-1 and TRBJ1-5; no reliable D call. Germline V lookup: CDR1 DFQATT, CDR2 SNEGSKA (reference sequence). The CDR3 length is 15 residues. The V and J ends lost 2 bases and 5 bases respectively, with 16 bases between them. The DNA of the CDR3 is TGCAGTGCTAGACCCGGCGGACCAAGGGATCAGCCCCAGCATTTT. Amino acids: CSARPGGPRDQPQHF.

This clonotype was seen repeatedly, ten times or more. The rearrangement links TRBV5-1 to TRBJ1-5; 7 nucleotides agree with TRBD1. Germline V gives CDR1 SGHRS, CDR2 YFSETQ. The CDR3 totals 14 residues. The ends lost 3 bases at V and 3 bases at J; junction bases unmatched: 3. CDR3 DNA sequence: TGCGCCAGCAGCTCGGGACAGCTCAATCAGCCCCAGCATTTT. Translated, it gives CASSSGQLNQPQHF.

There are many counts of this clonotype. The chain combines TRBV6-2 or TRBV6-3 with TRBJ1-5; D gene uncertain. Germline values: CDR1 MNHEY, CDR2 SVGEGT. V lost 4 bases and J 11 bases, leaving 15 bases between the germline ends. CDR3 length equals 13 residues. The CDR3 nucleotides are TGTGCCAGCAGTTCCCCCACTAATCGGGCCCAGCATTTT. Protein sequence: CASSSPTNRAQHF.